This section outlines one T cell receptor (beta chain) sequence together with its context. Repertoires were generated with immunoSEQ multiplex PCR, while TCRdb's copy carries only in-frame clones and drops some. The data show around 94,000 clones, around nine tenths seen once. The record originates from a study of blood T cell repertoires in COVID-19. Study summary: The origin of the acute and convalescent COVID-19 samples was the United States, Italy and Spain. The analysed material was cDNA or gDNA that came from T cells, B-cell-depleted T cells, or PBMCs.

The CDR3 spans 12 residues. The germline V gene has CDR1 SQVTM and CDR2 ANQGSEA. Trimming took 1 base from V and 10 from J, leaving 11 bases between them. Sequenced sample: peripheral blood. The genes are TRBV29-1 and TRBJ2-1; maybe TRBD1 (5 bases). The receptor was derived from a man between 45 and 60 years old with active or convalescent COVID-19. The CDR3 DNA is TGCAGCGTTGAAGGACAGCGCGGCGAGCAGTTCTTC. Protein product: CSVEGQRGEQFF.